This TCR beta chain was captured in a study of T cells in Graves' hyperthyroidism and ophthalmopathy. Used for diagnoses were clinical symptoms, serum thyroxine and TRAb, thyroid ultrasound and orbital computed tomography. On this clonotype: The antigen remains unidentified.

Whole-study results and caveats: Blood also held most thyroid clonotypes expanded beyond 0.001. Before onset, ophthalmopathy was predicted by the model a median around 6 months earlier.

Trimming shortened V by 5 bases and J by 7 bases, and 17 bases separated the two germline ends. The CDR3 extends over 14 amino acids. The V gene's germline CDR1 is LNHDA and CDR2 SQIVND (reference sequence). The source material, RNA transcripts, was used to amplify TCR beta CDR3 regions. The TCR CDR3 first-round RT-PCR relied on the HTBI primer set. TCRdb reprocessed the multiplex PCR reads with MiXCR, giving one entry per CDR3 protein. The data contain 450,000 to 700,000 distinct CDR3 sequences, more than 45% of them singletons. The V gene is TRBV19, the J gene TRBJ1-1; D uncertain. The TCR originated in an adult woman with Graves' disease, either hyperthyroidism or ophthalmopathy (not recorded which). Sequenced material: peripheral blood or thyroid tissue (not recorded which). CDR3 nucleotide sequence: TGTGCCAGTAGTCCTTACACAATATTTGATGAAGCTTTCTTT. Its protein product is CASSPYTIFDEAFF.